The 5 T cell receptor beta chains reported below all come from one sample, sequenced in a study of blood T cells in healthy people across ages. Alongside a J-beta primer mix, a sample-barcoded 5' primer served in a second PCR lasting 7 to 11 cycles. TCRdb recomputed calls from the 5' RACE reads with MiXCR, one row per CDR3 protein. The table shows approximately 820,000 distinct CDR3 sequences, with under 45% occurring only once. Sequencing input: blood. The receptors originated from a man in his fifties or sixties in good health.

This clonotype was detected only a few times. This chain connects TRBV6-2 or TRBV6-3 to TRBJ1-2, with 7 bases identical to TRBD1. The germline gives CDR1 MNHEY, CDR2 SVGEGT. Germline trimming cut 0 bases from V and 8 bases from J; bases unmatched to any gene: 9. This CDR3 has 15 residues. As DNA, the CDR3 is TGTGCCAGCAGTTACTCAAGGGGGCGCGAGGAAGGCTACACCTTC. Translating gives CASSYSRGREEGYTF.

The chain carries TRBV27 and TRBJ2-5; 11 bases are a match to TRBD2. The CDR3 is 16 residues long. J was trimmed by 5 bases and V by 7 bases; bases with no gene match: 12. Germline loops: CDR1 MNHEY, CDR2 SMNVEV (reference sequence). The CDR3 DNA reads TGTGCCAGCAAGACTAGCGGGGTTAACGTAGTGGAGACCCAGTACTTC. It yields the protein CASKTSGVNVVETQYF.

This clonotype occurred a few times. The rearrangement uses TRBV7-2 and TRBJ1-5; 7 nucleotides line up with TRBD1. Germline trimming cut 1 base from V and 5 bases from J; bases unmatched to any gene: 5. The length of the CDR3 is 15 residues. CDR1 and CDR2 (germline): SGHTA, FQGNSA. CDR3 in DNA: TGTGCCAGCAGCTTAGAACAGGGGCGGGATCAGCCCCAGCATTTT. Translation gives CASSLEQGRDQPQHF.

In its sample, this clonotype was seen a few times. CDR3 in DNA: TGTGCCAGCAGTTACAAAGGGGTCCATGGCTACACCTTC. It translates to CASSYKGVHGYTF. The genes are TRBV6-6 and TRBJ1-2; maybe TRBD1 (5 bases). V was pared by 2 bases and J by 6 bases, with 10 bases between. Germline-derived CDR1 and CDR2 are MNHNY and SVGAGI (reference sequence). The CDR3 runs to 13 residues.

The chain employs TRBV6-2 or TRBV6-3 and TRBJ2-7, with no clear D. V gave up 6 bases and J gave up 3 bases, with 18 bases separating them. CDR1 MNHEY and CDR2 SVGEGT come from the germline V gene. This CDR3 is built from 15 residues. The CDR3 reads CASSRDGSGNYEQYF. In DNA, the CDR3 is TGTGCCAGCAGCAGAGATGGTTCGGGCAACTACGAGCAGTACTTC.